A single sample gave rise to the 23 T cell receptor beta chains below, sequenced in a study of T cell responses to AZD1222 COVID-19 vaccine. The table came from immunoSEQ multiplex PCR; TCRdb's copy has only in-frame clones and leaves some out. The sample records over 120,000 clones, around 93% being singletons. The source was peripheral blood, collected on day 0 of AZD1222 vaccination. These receptors all come from an adult in good health.

This chain links TRBV29-1 with TRBJ2-3, with 7 positions matching TRBD1. V was clipped by 1 base and J by 2 bases; unmatched bases: 3. The germline V gene encodes CDR1 SQVTM and CDR2 ANQGSEA. CDR3 length equals 14 residues. CDR3 residues: CSVEATGATDTQYF. CDR3 bases: TGCAGCGTTGAAGCCACAGGGGCCACAGATACGCAGTATTTT.

This chain uses TRBV7-2 with TRBJ1-3; 9 bases align to TRBD1. J gave up 2 bases and V 0 bases, and 5 bases lay outside the gene matches. CDR1 and CDR2 from the germline V gene are SGHTA and FQGNSA. This CDR3 has 17 residues. This CDR3 is CASSLAARTGAGNTIYF. DNA for the CDR3: TGTGCCAGCAGCTTAGCGGCTCGGACAGGGGCTGGAAACACCATATATTTT. The full variable domain, rest sourced from reference TRBV7-2 and TRBJ1-3, is GAGVSQSPSNKVTEKGKDVELRCDPISGHTALYWYRQSLGQGLEFLIYFQGNSAPDKSGLPSDRFSAERTGGSVSTLTIQRTQQEDSAVYLCASSLAARTGAGNTIYFGEGSWLTVV.

The chain carries TRBV30 and TRBJ1-1; D gene ambiguous. The CDR3 is 14 residues long. Per germline, CDR1 GTSNPN and CDR2 SVGIG (reference sequence). The V end was cut by 4 bases, the J end by 2 bases, with 14 bases between. CDR3 sequence (DNA): TGTGCCTGGATCTCCCGGCGAACCAACACTGAAGCTTTCTTT. This codes for CAWISRRTNTEAFF. The whole variable domain, remainder taken from reference TRBV30 and TRBJ1-1, is SQTIHQWPATLVQPVGSPLSLECTVEGTSNPNLYWYRQAAGRGLQLLFYSVGIGQISSEVPQNLSASRPQDRQFILSSKKLLLSDSGFYLCAWISRRTNTEAFFGQGTRLTVV.

The V gene is TRBV20-1, the J gene TRBJ1-6; no firm D call. The germline V gene encodes CDR1 DFQATT and CDR2 SNEGSKA (reference sequence). This CDR3 comprises 12 residues. V lost 3 bases and J 5 bases, leaving 5 bases between the germline ends. The CDR3 DNA follows: TGCAGTGCTAGTGGCGATAATTCACCCCTCCACTTT. Translated, it gives CSASGDNSPLHF.

The genes are TRBV6-5 and TRBJ1-2; TRBD1 agrees at 7 bases. The V and J ends lost 6 bases and 3 bases, in that order; junction bases with no gene match: 4. The CDR3 is 13 residues long. Germline CDR1 is MNHEY and CDR2 is SVGAGI. CDR3 nucleotide sequence: TGTGCCAGCAGCCCACAGGGGTACTATGGCTACACCTTC. It translates to CASSPQGYYGYTF.

V and J are TRBV5-6 and TRBJ1-2; TRBD1 is a possible D gene (6 bases). V lost 4 bases and J lost 4, with 17 bases in between. This CDR3 has 15 residues. Germline V gives CDR1 SGHDT, CDR2 YYEEEE. The CDR3 protein is CASSLGHGTAYGYTF. CDR3 DNA: TGTGCCAGCAGCCTGGGACACGGGACGGCCTATGGCTACACCTTC.

This chain uses TRBV18 with TRBJ2-5; D is unclear. The CDR3 sequence is 12 residues long. The V gene's germline CDR1 is KGHSH and CDR2 LQKENI. Between the trimmed V and J ends, which lost 4 bases and 4 bases, there was a span of 7 bases. CDR3 coding DNA: TGTGCCAGCTCACGTTCGAGAGAGACCCAGTACTTC. Residues: CASSRSRETQYF.

As to this clone: This clone may be a read error of a much larger clone one base away. The V gene is TRBV7-9, the J gene TRBJ2-1, with D tentatively TRBD1 (6 bases). Between the trimmed V and J ends, which lost 5 bases and 0 bases, there was a span of 8 bases. Germline CDR1 and CDR2: SEHNR and FQNEAQ (reference sequence). CDR3 length: 14 amino acids. CDR3 loop: CASSRDTSYNEQFF. CDR3 DNA: TGTGCCAGCAGCCGGGACACCTCCTACAATGAGCAGTTCTTC.

V usage is TRBV28 and J usage is TRBJ1-5; 9 bases are a match to TRBD1. Germline V CDR1 and CDR2: MDHEN, SYDVKM. The CDR3 length is 15 residues. V lost 2 bases, J lost 2 bases, and 1 base stayed unmatched. As DNA, the CDR3 is TGTGCCAGCAGTTTAGGGGACAGGGGCAATCAGCCCCAGCATTTT. It codes for CASSLGDRGNQPQHF.

The V call is TRBV9, the J call TRBJ2-2; 14 bases map to TRBD2. This CDR3 spans 18 amino acids. The germline gives CDR1 SGDLS, CDR2 YYNGEE. Losses at the gene ends were 3 bases for V and 0 bases for J; bases not matched to a gene: 4. The CDR3 reads CASSAGLAGGSNTGELFF. The CDR3 nucleotides read TGTGCCAGCAGCGCCGGACTAGCGGGGGGTTCGAACACCGGGGAGCTGTTTTTT. Based on the CDR3 plus reference TRBV9 and TRBJ2-2, the full variable domain is DSGVTQTPKHLITATGQRVTLRCSPRSGDLSVYWYQQSLDQGLQFLIQYYNGEERAKGNILERFSAQQFPDLHSELNLSSLELGDSALYFCASSAGLAGGSNTGELFFGEGSRLTVL.

The chain recombines TRBV6-2 or TRBV6-3 with TRBJ1-2; D gene unclear. CDR3 size: 14 residues. V gave up 2 bases and J gave up 3 bases, with 10 bases separating them. Germline loops: CDR1 MNHEY, CDR2 SVGEGT. CDR3 sequence: CASSYGYGDYGYTF. CDR3 bases: TGTGCCAGCAGTTACGGTTACGGGGACTATGGCTACACCTTC.

The chain combines TRBV19 with TRBJ2-3; no clear D gene. Germline values: CDR1 LNHDA, CDR2 SQIVND (reference sequence). The CDR3 has 14 residues. V gave up 3 bases and J gave up 6 bases, with 13 bases separating them. CDR3: CASSMGREWDTQYF. CDR3 nucleotide sequence: TGTGCCAGTAGTATGGGCCGAGAGTGGGATACGCAGTATTTT.

This rearrangement joins TRBV5-4 to TRBJ1-3, with D unclear. Per germline, CDR1 SGHNT and CDR2 YYREEE (reference sequence). CDR3 length: 14 amino acids. Trimming took 6 bases from V and 0 from J, leaving 10 bases between them. CDR3 amino acids: CASKGPHSGNTIYF. CDR3 sequence (DNA): TGTGCCAGCAAAGGACCTCACTCTGGAAACACCATATATTTT. Combining the CDR3 with reference TRBV5-4 and TRBJ1-3 gives the whole variable domain ETGVTQSPTHLIKTRGQQVTLRCSSQSGHNTVSWYQQALGQGPQFIFQYYREEENGRGNFPPRFSGLQFPNYSSELNVNALELDDSALYLCASKGPHSGNTIYFGEGSWLTVV.

The CDR3 DNA sequence: TGCGCCAGCAGCACGAAACCGGGACAGGTCCCCTCTGGGGCCAACGTCCTGACTTTC. Encoded protein: CASSTKPGQVPSGANVLTF. The chain combines TRBV5-1 with TRBJ2-6; 8 bases are a match to TRBD1. Germline V gene sequence: CDR1 SGHRS, CDR2 YFSETQ. This CDR3 is 19 amino acids long. With 4 bases clipped from V and 0 bases from J, the junction kept 12 bases outside the gene matches.

This clone was seen just once. The chain joins TRBV4-3 to TRBJ1-4, with D maybe TRBD1 (6 bases). This CDR3 is built from 16 residues. Trimming took 1 base from V and 5 from J, leaving 14 bases between them. CDR1 LGHNA and CDR2 YSLEER come from the germline V gene. CDR3 loop: CASSQGGGHENEKLFF. CDR3 nucleotide sequence: TGCGCCAGCAGCCAAGGCGGGGGACACGAGAATGAAAAACTGTTTTTT.

The rearrangement joins TRBV6-1 to TRBJ1-1; D not certain. Trimming cost V 2 bases and J 1 base, with 8 bases left between them. Germline assignment: CDR1 MNHNS and CDR2 SASEGT. This CDR3 has 14 amino acids. In nucleotides, the CDR3 is TGTGCCAGCAGTGAATTGTTAACGAACACTGAAGCTTTCTTT. Protein: CASSELLTNTEAFF.

This chain uses TRBV19 with TRBJ1-1; D gene ambiguous. Trimming pared 5 bases from V and 1 base from J, leaving 17 bases between. Germline lookup yields CDR1 LNHDA and CDR2 SQIVND (reference sequence). This CDR3 comprises 16 residues. The CDR3 nucleotides read TGTGCCAGTAGTCTGCCCCGCCAGGCTCAGAACACTGAAGCTTTCTTT. The encoded protein is CASSLPRQAQNTEAFF. The entire variable domain, with the rest obtained from reference TRBV19 and TRBJ1-1, is as follows: DGGITQSPKYLFRKEGQNVTLSCEQNLNHDAMYWYRQDPGQGLRLIYYSQIVNDFQKGDIAEGYSVSREKKESFPLTVTSAQKNPTAFYLCASSLPRQAQNTEAFFGQGTRLTVV.

This clone came up once. The CDR3 sequence is CAIYNRESGNTIYF. The DNA of the CDR3 is TGTGCCATCTATAACAGGGAATCTGGAAACACCATATATTTT. The chain combines TRBV2 with TRBJ1-3, with D perhaps matching TRBD1 (6 bases). Trimming left V 10 bases short and J 1 base short, with 14 bases between. The CDR3 totals 14 residues. Germline V CDR1 and CDR2: SNHLY, FYNNEI.

The genes are TRBV19 and TRBJ1-5; TRBD1 might be the D (5 bases). V lost 2 bases, J lost 2 bases, and 10 bases lay in between. CDR1 is LNHDA, CDR2 SQIVND, per germline (reference sequence). The CDR3 loop spans 15 amino acids. The CDR3 loop reads CASSISGLGNQPQHF. Written as DNA, the CDR3 is TGTGCCAGTAGTATATCGGGGCTGGGCAATCAGCCCCAGCATTTT.

V usage is TRBV5-1 and J usage is TRBJ1-1; maybe TRBD1 (5 bases). The CDR3 has 13 residues. V was cut by 3 bases and J by 1 base, with 7 bases left in between. The germline gives CDR1 SGHRS, CDR2 YFSETQ. CDR3 sequence: CASSWTQNTEAFF. The CDR3 coding sequence is TGCGCCAGCAGCTGGACACAGAACACTGAAGCTTTCTTT. Using reference TRBV5-1 and TRBJ1-1 for the parts outside the CDR3, the full variable domain is KAGVTQTPRYLIKTRGQQVTLSCSPISGHRSVSWYQQTPGQGLQFLFEYFSETQRNKGNFPGRFSGRQFSNSRSEMNVSTLELGDSALYLCASSWTQNTEAFFGQGTRLTVV.

This clone came up once. The chain couples TRBV19 to TRBJ1-2, with 7 bases that match TRBD1. Trimming took 3 bases from V and 7 from J; bases not matched to a gene: 14. The CDR3 consists of 16 residues. Germline V CDR1 and CDR2: LNHDA, SQIVND (reference sequence). This CDR3 is CASSIGVRQGPSGYTF. The DNA of the CDR3 is TGTGCCAGTAGTATTGGCGTAAGACAGGGACCTTCTGGCTACACCTTC.

This clone was observed once. J is TRBJ2-3 and V is TRBV19; 9 nucleotides match TRBD1. Per germline, CDR1 LNHDA and CDR2 SQIVND (reference sequence). J was trimmed by 6 bases and V by 5 bases; bases with no gene match: 9. The CDR3 totals 15 residues. CDR3 nucleotide sequence: TGTGCCAGTAGTGTGGACAGGGGAGGTACTGATACGCAGTATTTT. Protein product: CASSVDRGGTDTQYF.

This clone was recorded only once. The gene calls are TRBV5-1 and TRBJ1-1, with 7 positions matching TRBD1. Germline V gene sequence: CDR1 SGHRS, CDR2 YFSETQ. The CDR3 is 14 residues long. The trim removed 5 bases at V and 0 bases at J, leaving 4 bases unmatched. The CDR3 DNA follows: TGCGCCAGCAGGGGACAGTTCATGAACACTGAAGCTTTCTTT. This gives the protein CASRGQFMNTEAFF.